One and the same sample provided the 2 T cell receptor beta chains below, sequenced in a study of T cell changes during pregnancy in multiple sclerosis. Generated by immunoSEQ multiplex PCR, the TCRdb table keeps only in-frame clones and is missing some. The sample includes 91,000 or so clones, approximately 93% of them seen just once. The source material was peripheral blood, sampled after pregnancy. These TCRs come from a female donor with multiple sclerosis, enrolled in a pregnancy study.

The chain joins TRBV28 to TRBJ2-3; 11 nucleotides agree with TRBD2. The germline V gene encodes CDR1 MDHEN and CDR2 SYDVKM. This CDR3 is 17 amino acids long. The junction had 19 bases not matched to a gene; V was cut back by 5 bases and J by 12 bases. The chain's CDR3 is CASSIHPLAGDPLSQYF. DNA of the CDR3: TGTGCCAGCAGTATACACCCACTAGCGGGAGATCCCCTCTCCCAGTATTTT.

A single count supports this clone. V gene TRBV19 combines with J gene TRBJ2-3, with 12 bases lining up with TRBD2. J was trimmed by 2 bases and V by 5 bases; bases with no gene match: 11. The germline CDR1 and CDR2 sequences are LNHDA and SQIVND (reference sequence). CDR3 length: 18 amino acids. CDR3 sequence: CASSPNLLAGGNTDTQYF. The CDR3 nucleotides are TGTGCCAGTAGTCCTAACCTCCTAGCGGGAGGGAACACAGATACGCAGTATTTT.